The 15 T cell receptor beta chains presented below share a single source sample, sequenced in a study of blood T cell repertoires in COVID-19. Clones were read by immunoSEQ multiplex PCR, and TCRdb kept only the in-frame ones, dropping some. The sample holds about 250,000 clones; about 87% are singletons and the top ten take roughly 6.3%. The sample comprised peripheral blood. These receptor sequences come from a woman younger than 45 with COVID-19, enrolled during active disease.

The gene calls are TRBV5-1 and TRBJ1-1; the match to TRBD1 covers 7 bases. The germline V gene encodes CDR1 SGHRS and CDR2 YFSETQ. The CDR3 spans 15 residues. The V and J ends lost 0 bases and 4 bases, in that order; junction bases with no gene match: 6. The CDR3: CASSLAEGAFTEAFF. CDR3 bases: TGCGCCAGCAGCTTGGCCGAGGGGGCGTTCACTGAAGCTTTCTTT.

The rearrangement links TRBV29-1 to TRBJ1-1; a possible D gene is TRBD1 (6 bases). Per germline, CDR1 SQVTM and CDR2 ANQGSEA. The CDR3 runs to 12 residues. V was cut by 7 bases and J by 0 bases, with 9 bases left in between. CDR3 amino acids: CSGRQVNTEAFF. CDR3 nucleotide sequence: TGCAGCGGACGACAGGTGAACACTGAAGCTTTCTTT.

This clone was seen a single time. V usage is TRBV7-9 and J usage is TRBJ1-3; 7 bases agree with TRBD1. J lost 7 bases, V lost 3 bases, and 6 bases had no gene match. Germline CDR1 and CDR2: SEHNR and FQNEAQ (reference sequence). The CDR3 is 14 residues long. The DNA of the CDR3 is TGTGCCAGCAGCTTTAGACAGGGAGGTAACACCATATATTTT. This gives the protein CASSFRQGGNTIYF.

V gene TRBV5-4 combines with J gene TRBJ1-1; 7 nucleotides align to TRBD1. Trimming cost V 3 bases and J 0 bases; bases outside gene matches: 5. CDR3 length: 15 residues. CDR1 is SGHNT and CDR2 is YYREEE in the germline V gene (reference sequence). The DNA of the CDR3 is TGTGCCAGCAGCTCAAGACAGGGAATGAACACTGAAGCTTTCTTT. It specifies CASSSRQGMNTEAFF.

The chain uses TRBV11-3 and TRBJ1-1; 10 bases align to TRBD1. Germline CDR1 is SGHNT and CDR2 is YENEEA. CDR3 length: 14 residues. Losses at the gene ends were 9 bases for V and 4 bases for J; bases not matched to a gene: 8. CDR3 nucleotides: TGTGCCAGTCTGTCCCGGGACAGGGGCACTGAAGCTTTCTTT. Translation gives CASLSRDRGTEAFF.

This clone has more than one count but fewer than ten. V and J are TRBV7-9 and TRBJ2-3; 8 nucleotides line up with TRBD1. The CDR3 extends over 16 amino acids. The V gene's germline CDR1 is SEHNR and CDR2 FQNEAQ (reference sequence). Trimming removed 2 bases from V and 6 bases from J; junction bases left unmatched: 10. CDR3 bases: TGTGCCAGCAGCTTATCCTTAACAGGGGGAAGGGATACGCAGTATTTT. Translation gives CASSLSLTGGRDTQYF. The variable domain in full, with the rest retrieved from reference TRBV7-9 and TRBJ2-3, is DTGVSQNPRHKITKRGQNVTFRCDPISEHNRLYWYRQTLGQGPEFLTYFQNEAQLEKSRLLSDRFSAERPKGSFSTLEIQRTEQGDSAMYLCASSLSLTGGRDTQYFGPGTRLTVL.

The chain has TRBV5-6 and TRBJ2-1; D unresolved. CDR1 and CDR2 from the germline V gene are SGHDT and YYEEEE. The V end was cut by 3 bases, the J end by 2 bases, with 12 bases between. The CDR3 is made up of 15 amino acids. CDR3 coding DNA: TGTGCCAGCAGCTCTAGAATGAAGCCCTACAATGAGCAGTTCTTC. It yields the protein CASSSRMKPYNEQFF.

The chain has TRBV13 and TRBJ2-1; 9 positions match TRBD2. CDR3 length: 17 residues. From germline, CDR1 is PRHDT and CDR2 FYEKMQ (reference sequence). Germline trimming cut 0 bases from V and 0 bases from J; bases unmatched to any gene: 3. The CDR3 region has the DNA TGTGCCAGCAGCTTAGGGGCGGGAGGGCCCTCCTACAATGAGCAGTTCTTC. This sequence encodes CASSLGAGGPSYNEQFF.

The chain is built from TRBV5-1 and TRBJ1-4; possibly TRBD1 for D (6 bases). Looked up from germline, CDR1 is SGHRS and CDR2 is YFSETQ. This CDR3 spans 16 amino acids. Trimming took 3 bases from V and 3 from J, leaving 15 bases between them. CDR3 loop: CASSWNRQAANEKLFF. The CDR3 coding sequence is TGCGCCAGCAGCTGGAACAGACAGGCGGCTAATGAAAAACTGTTTTTT.

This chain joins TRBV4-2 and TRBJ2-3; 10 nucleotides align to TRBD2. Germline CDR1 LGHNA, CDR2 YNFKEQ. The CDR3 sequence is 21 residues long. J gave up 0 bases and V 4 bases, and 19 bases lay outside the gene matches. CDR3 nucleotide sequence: TGTGCCAGCAGCCCGGCGAACCCCGGACTAGCGGAACCAACTAGCACAGATACGCAGTATTTT. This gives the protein CASSPANPGLAEPTSTDTQYF.

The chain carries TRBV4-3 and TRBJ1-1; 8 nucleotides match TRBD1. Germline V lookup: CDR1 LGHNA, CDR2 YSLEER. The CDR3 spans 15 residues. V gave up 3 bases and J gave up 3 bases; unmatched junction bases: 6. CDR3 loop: CASSHDQTGDTEAFF. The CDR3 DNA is TGCGCCAGCAGCCACGATCAGACAGGGGACACTGAAGCTTTCTTT.

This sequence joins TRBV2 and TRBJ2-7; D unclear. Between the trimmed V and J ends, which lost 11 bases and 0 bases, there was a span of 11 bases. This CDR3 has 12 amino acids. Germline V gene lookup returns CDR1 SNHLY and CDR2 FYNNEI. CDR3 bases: TGTGCCGCTGAAAGGAGCTCCTACGAGCAGTACGTC. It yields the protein CAAERSSYEQYV.

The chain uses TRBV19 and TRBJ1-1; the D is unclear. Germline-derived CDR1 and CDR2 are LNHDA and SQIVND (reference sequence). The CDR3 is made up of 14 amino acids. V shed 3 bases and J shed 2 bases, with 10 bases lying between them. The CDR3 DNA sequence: TGTGCCAGTAGTATCGGGTCTGGAAACACTGAAGCTTTCTTT. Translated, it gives CASSIGSGNTEAFF.

The CDR3 here is CASSLGPGLAGNEQFF. Here the CDR3 DNA reads TGTGCCAGCAGCTTGGGGCCGGGACTAGCGGGAAATGAGCAGTTCTTC. The gene calls are TRBV5-5 and TRBJ2-1; 13 nucleotides agree with TRBD2. Per germline, CDR1 SGHKS and CDR2 YYEKEE (reference sequence). V trimming: 0 bases; J trimming: 7 bases; junction bases outside the gene matches: 4. The CDR3 length is 16 residues.

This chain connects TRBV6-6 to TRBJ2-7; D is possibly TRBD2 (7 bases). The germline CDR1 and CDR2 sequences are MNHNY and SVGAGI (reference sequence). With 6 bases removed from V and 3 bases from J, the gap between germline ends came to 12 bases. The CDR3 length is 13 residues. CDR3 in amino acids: CASSPGGRYEQYF. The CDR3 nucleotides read TGTGCCAGCAGCCCGGGGGGCCGCTACGAGCAGTACTTC.